The clone carrying this TCR beta chain was recorded once. The CDR3 has 15 residues. Deletions cut 4 bases from V and 5 bases from J, with 16 bases between. In germline, CDR1 is SGHNT, CDR2 YYREEE (reference sequence). This table comes from immunoSEQ multiplex PCR, and its TCRdb copy is limited to in-frame clones, with some not included. The sample lists roughly 23,000 clones, roughly 80% seen once, with 24% in the top ten. The sample originates from a study of OX40 agonist ivuxolimab in advanced cancers. The sample in question was CD4+ or CD8+ T cells sorted from blood, obtained in a trial of the OX40 agonist ivuxolimab. This chain joins TRBV5-4 and TRBJ1-5, with D unresolved. The sequence derives from an adult with an advanced solid tumor such as melanoma, head and neck, liver or kidney cancer. The chain's CDR3 is CASSNQWEPHQPQHF. In DNA form, the CDR3 reads TGTGCCAGCAGCAACCAATGGGAACCCCATCAGCCCCAGCATTTT.